This TCR beta chain appears in the sequencing data of a study of blood T cell repertoires in COVID-19. Whole-study context: From the United States, Italy and Spain came samples of acute and convalescent COVID-19. The analysed material was cDNA or gDNA that came from T cells, B-cell-depleted T cells, or PBMCs.

The V end was cut by 2 bases, the J end by 0 bases, with 8 bases between. Germline V CDR1 and CDR2: MNHNS, SASEGT. This CDR3 spans 15 amino acids. In the study's own analysis: It was from reference gene primer amplification that nucleated cell counts were estimated. TCRdb's table, derived via immunoSEQ multiplex PCR, lists solely in-frame clones and lacks some. D and trimming come from the DNA, and the V and J calls and clone size come from that table. This table holds more than 140,000 clones, around 80% found once. The sequence came from a woman in her forties or fifties in a cohort sampled during active or convalescent COVID-19. This sequence joins TRBV6-1 and TRBJ2-1, with a tentative D call TRBD2 (6 bases). The source material was peripheral blood. CDR3 coding DNA: TGTGCCAGCAGTGAACCCGGGGGCTCCTACAATGAGCAGTTCTTC. Protein: CASSEPGGSYNEQFF.